Listed here is a single T cell receptor beta chain. Its antigen is not identified. The time point denotes: patch test 2, 6 weeks after DPC sensitization. Treatment described: therapeutic diphenylcyclopropenone sensitization with weekly scalp DPC. These data are taken from a study of human T cells and chemical hapten exposure. Study details: The patients, most of them female, presented with alopecia areata, totalis or universalis. Mainly, slight library volume differences in the pool made TCR yields vary.

TCRdb itself ran the RACE reads through MiXCR, one entry per CDR3 protein. Of approximately 95,000 distinct CDR3 sequences listed, over 10% are singletons. This CDR3 region has 13 residues. The J segment lost 5 bases and the V segment lost 7 bases, leaving 2 bases of the junction unmatched. Germline-derived CDR1 and CDR2 are SNHLY and FYNNEI. Study-level findings and limits: Relative to control repertoires, expanded TCRs gave rise to significantly more large CDR3 similarity clusters.

This receptor was obtained from a middle-aged woman with alopecia areata. Some clones in this sample may be carry-over from other donors' samples. This specimen was whole blood, taken in connection with sensitization to the hapten diphenylcyclopropenone (DPC). The V and J genes are TRBV2 and TRBJ1-5; 10 nucleotides match TRBD1. The CDR3 nucleotides read TGTGCCAGCAAAGGACAGGGGGATCAGCCCCAGCATTTT. It specifies CASKGQGDQPQHF.